This T cell receptor beta chain stems from a study of shared clonotypes between healthy human individuals. The wider study: Per-donor plates numbered three CD4 naive, three CD4 memory, two CD8 naive and one CD8 memory. Broader study findings: Sharing of clonotypes among donors was expected to vary with sequencing depth. As a rule, naive subsets had a larger estimated richness than memory subsets.

In germline, CDR1 is MNHNY, CDR2 SVGAGI (reference sequence). The CDR3 contains 9 residues. This table comes from immunoSEQ multiplex PCR, and its TCRdb copy is limited to in-frame clones, with some not included. Of 1 million to 1.2 million clones listed, roughly 80% are singletons. With respect to this clone: What it binds is unknown. One end of the junction varies from germline; a read error may be responsible.

Both subsets, CD45RA+ naive and CD45RA-negative memory, were split from the CD4+ cells. The sequence was obtained from a man aged 18 to 29 in good health. Some clones in this sample may be carry-over from other donors' samples. This chain uses TRBV6-6 with TRBJ2-4; D call uncertain. The sequenced material came from memory CD4+ T cells from PBMCs. The sample's subset: CD45RA-negative fraction. This CDR3 reads CASGNPKSF. The CDR3 bases are TGTGCCAGCGGTAACCCAAAGTCCTTC.